The 19 T cell receptor beta chains reported below all come from one sample, sequenced in a study of PD-1 blockade in classical Hodgkin lymphoma. This sample's time point: newly diagnosed, previously untreated cHL patient sample. Clones were read by immunoSEQ multiplex PCR, and TCRdb kept only the in-frame ones, dropping some. The sample has tens of thousands of clones; over 90% are singletons. The sample was peripheral blood mononuclear cells (PBMCs). Source of these receptors: a human donor with classical Hodgkin lymphoma.

The chain recombines TRBV10-3 with TRBJ2-4; either TRBD1 or TRBD2 may fit D (5 bases each). Germline loops: CDR1 ENHRY, CDR2 SYGVKD. The ends were cut back, 6 bases at V and 1 base at J, with 7 bases in the middle. The CDR3 loop spans 13 amino acids. CDR3 DNA: TGTGCCATCAGCAGGGAGGCCAAAAACATTCAGTACTTC. As protein: CAISREAKNIQYF.

This clone was observed a single time. The V gene is TRBV19, the J gene TRBJ2-1, with D possibly being TRBD1 or TRBD2 (5 bases each). Trimming cost V 0 bases and J 12 bases, with 9 bases left between them. This CDR3 spans 12 amino acids. Germline CDR1 reads LNHDA; CDR2 reads SQIVND (reference sequence). DNA for the CDR3: TGTGCCAGTAGTATAGAGGGGGTGTGGCAGTTCTTC. As protein: CASSIEGVWQFF.

The chain carries TRBV1 and TRBJ2-1; the tabulated D call, TRBD2, remains unverified against the DNA. TRBV1 is given as a pseudogene. The length of the CDR3 is 16 residues. As DNA, the CDR3 is TGCACCAGCAGCACGCGGGGGCAGGGTGCAGGCTGTGAGCAGTTCTTC. As protein: CTSSTRGQGAGCEQFF.

The J gene is TRBJ2-2, the V gene TRBV5-1; TRBD2 aligns across 8 bases. Trimming removed 0 bases from V and 2 bases from J; junction bases left unmatched: 3. This CDR3 comprises 16 residues. Germline V CDR1 and CDR2: SGHRS, YFSETQ. CDR3 residues: CASSLVLAGNTGELFF. The CDR3, as DNA: TGCGCCAGCAGCTTGGTTCTAGCGGGTAACACCGGGGAGCTGTTTTTT.

This chain links TRBV18 with TRBJ2-7, with D possibly matching TRBD1 (6 bases). V shed 4 bases and J shed 2 bases, with 12 bases lying between them. Germline loops: CDR1 KGHSH, CDR2 LQKENI. This CDR3 is 14 amino acids long. CDR3 in DNA: TGTGCCAGCTCACGGAAGACAGGAACCTACGAGCAGTACTTC. It yields the protein CASSRKTGTYEQYF. Drawing the rest from reference TRBV18 and TRBJ2-7, the complete variable domain is NAGVMQNPRHLVRRRGQEARLRCSPMKGHSHVYWYRQLPEEGLKFMVYLQKENIIDESGMPKERFSAEFPKEGPSILRIQQVVRGDSAAYFCASSRKTGTYEQYFGPGTRLTVT.

The chain is built from TRBV5-4 and TRBJ1-3; no clear D gene. V dropped 10 bases and J dropped 8 bases, with 13 bases sitting between them. CDR3 length: 11 amino acids. Germline CDR1 and CDR2: SGHNT and YYREEE (reference sequence). The chain's CDR3 is CAGYSGDTIYF. CDR3 sequence (DNA): TGTGCCGGATATTCAGGTGACACCATATATTTT.

The CDR3 loop is CASSLTSGRLDEQYF. The CDR3 bases are TGTGCCAGCAGTTTGACTAGCGGGAGGCTGGACGAGCAGTACTTC. This chain connects TRBV28 to TRBJ2-7; 13 bases fit TRBD2. V lost 3 bases to trimming and J lost 5 bases; unmatched junction nucleotides: 4. CDR1 and CDR2 (germline): MDHEN, SYDVKM. The CDR3 spans 15 residues. Variable domain in full (rest from reference TRBV28 and TRBJ2-7): DVKVTQSSRYLVKRTGEKVFLECVQDMDHENMFWYRQDPGLGLRLIYFSYDVKMKEKGDIPEGYSVSREKKERFSLILESASTNQTSMYLCASSLTSGRLDEQYFGPGTRLTVT.

This rearrangement joins TRBV7-2 to TRBJ2-7; 7 nucleotides match TRBD2. CDR1 SGHTA and CDR2 FQGNSA come from the germline V gene. Trimming removed 3 bases from V and 2 bases from J; junction bases left unmatched: 10. The length of the CDR3 is 16 residues. The CDR3 loop reads CASSFPEGSGTYEQYF. In DNA, the CDR3 is TGTGCCAGCAGCTTTCCGGAGGGGAGCGGGACCTACGAGCAGTACTTC.

The rearrangement joins TRBV6-5 to TRBJ1-1; D unresolved. Germline values: CDR1 MNHEY, CDR2 SVGAGI. Trimming took 6 bases from V and 2 from J, leaving 13 bases between them. The CDR3 length is 14 residues. The CDR3 loop is CASRRQLTNTEAFF. The CDR3 nucleotides are TGTGCCAGCAGGCGGCAGTTAACAAACACTGAAGCTTTCTTT.

The chain employs TRBV9 and TRBJ1-1; TRBD1 matches at 10 bases. Looked up from germline, CDR1 is SGDLS and CDR2 is YYNGEE. This CDR3 has 18 residues. V trimming: 4 bases; J trimming: 4 bases; junction bases outside the gene matches: 16. CDR3 nucleotide sequence: TGTGCCAGCAGCCCCCGGGATGGGACAGGGGTTGTGGGCACTGAAGCTTTCTTT. Its protein product is CASSPRDGTGVVGTEAFF.

The chain joins TRBV7-2 to TRBJ1-1; 9 nucleotides match TRBD1. Trimming cost V 5 bases and J 10 bases; bases outside gene matches: 14. The CDR3 extends over 15 amino acids. Germline V lookup: CDR1 SGHTA, CDR2 FQGNSA. CDR3 DNA: TGTGCCAGCAGCCAACCCCGGGACAGGGTATCGGGAGCTTTCTTT. Translating gives CASSQPRDRVSGAFF.

This clone was recorded only once. The rearrangement joins TRBV6-5 to TRBJ1-2, with TRBD1 matching 8 bases. J lost 2 bases, V lost 6 bases, and 2 bases had no gene match. This CDR3 spans 13 amino acids. Germline V CDR1 and CDR2: MNHEY, SVGAGI. This chain's CDR3 is CASRAGGNYGYTF. In DNA form, the CDR3 reads TGTGCCAGCAGGGCAGGGGGCAACTATGGCTACACCTTC.

This clone is a singleton in its sample. V and J are TRBV12-5 and TRBJ2-1; TRBD1 matches 10 bases. The ends lost 7 bases at V and 8 bases at J; junction bases unmatched: 8. The CDR3 covers 14 residues. Germline-derived CDR1 and CDR2 are LGHNT and FRNRAP. The CDR3 coding sequence is TGTGCTAGTGCCCCGGGACAGGGGAGGGATGAGCAGTTCTTC. It yields the protein CASAPGQGRDEQFF. Full variable domain (rest looked up from reference TRBV12-5 and TRBJ2-1): DARVTQTPRHKVTEMGQEVTMRCQPILGHNTVFWYRQTMMQGLELLAYFRNRAPLDDSGMPKDRFSAEMPDATLATLKIQPSEPRDSAVYFCASAPGQGRDEQFFGPGTRLTVL.

The chain recombines TRBV2 with TRBJ2-6, with 7 bases fitting TRBD1. The CDR3 is made up of 20 amino acids. V dropped 5 bases and J dropped 0; count of bases not matched to a gene: 16. CDR1 and CDR2 from the germline V gene are SNHLY and FYNNEI. For the CDR3, the DNA is TGTGCCAGCAGTTTAATACCAACAGGGGCCCTACTCTCTGGGGCCAACGTCCTGACTTTC. Its protein product is CASSLIPTGALLSGANVLTF.

The rearrangement joins TRBV28 to TRBJ1-5; weak D call: TRBD1 (6 bases). The CDR3 length is 13 residues. Germline V gives CDR1 MDHEN, CDR2 SYDVKM. Deletions cut 7 bases from V and 6 bases from J, with 13 bases between. In DNA, the CDR3 is TGTGCCAGCAACGGGGGCTTGGGTCAGCCCCAGCATTTT. This encodes CASNGGLGQPQHF.

CDR3 nucleotides: TGTGCCAGCAGCTTAGATTTCACCGGGGAGCTGTTTTTT. Amino acid sequence: CASSLDFTGELFF. The V gene is TRBV7-2, the J gene TRBJ2-2; D remains ambiguous. CDR3 length: 13 amino acids. Trimming left V 1 base short and J 4 bases short, with 4 bases between. Germline-derived CDR1 and CDR2 are SGHTA and FQGNSA.

V is TRBV4-1 and J is TRBJ1-1; D ambiguous. Trimming stripped 2 bases from V and 8 bases from J, with 12 bases between. This CDR3 contains 13 residues. Germline CDR1 reads MGHRA; CDR2 reads YSYEKL. The CDR3 reads CASSQSQAGEAFF. The CDR3 coding sequence is TGCGCCAGCAGCCAATCCCAGGCGGGGGAAGCTTTCTTT.

The chain carries TRBV27 and TRBJ1-4; 7 bases are shared with TRBD1. Germline CDR1 is MNHEY and CDR2 is SMNVEV (reference sequence). The CDR3 totals 17 residues. Losses at the gene ends were 6 bases for V and 5 bases for J; bases not matched to a gene: 15. As DNA, the CDR3 is TGTGCCAGCAGCCCTTTGCAACCCGGGACAGAGAATGAAAAACTGTTTTTT. This codes for CASSPLQPGTENEKLFF.

The count of this clone is one. The chain combines TRBV10-3 with TRBJ2-7; D gene uncertain. V lost 2 bases, J lost 3 bases, and 5 bases lay in between. From germline, CDR1 is ENHRY and CDR2 SYGVKD. The length of the CDR3 is 12 residues. In DNA form, the CDR3 reads TGTGCCATCAGTGAGGGTGTCTACGAGCAGTACTTC. Protein product: CAISEGVYEQYF.